These 31 T cell receptor beta chains originate from one sample sequenced in a study of T cell changes during pregnancy in multiple sclerosis (dated by TCRdb to between 2017 and 2020). The receptor library was made with the immunoSEQ multiplex PCR assay. Held by TCRdb, this immuneACCESS table contains in-frame sequences only and omits some clones. Under half of the omission traces to an unresolved V gene where checked; the cause of the rest is unknown. This sample is represented by about 40,000 clones; about 91% of them were singletons. The top ten constitute about 8% of the sample. The sequences come from CD8+ T cells from peripheral blood mononuclear cells, collected before pregnancy. Receptor source: a female donor with multiple sclerosis, enrolled in a pregnancy study.

This chain joins TRBV7-9 and TRBJ2-1, with D tentatively TRBD1 (6 bases). CDR3 length: 14 residues. The germline V gene has CDR1 SEHNR and CDR2 FQNEAQ (reference sequence). Between the trimmed V and J ends, which lost 4 bases and 8 bases, there was a span of 15 bases. In DNA, the CDR3 is TGTGCCAGCAGCTCTCAGGCAGGGGCTTATGAGCAGTTCTTC. Translation gives CASSSQAGAYEQFF. Filled out from reference TRBV7-9 and TRBJ2-1, the complete variable domain reads DTGVSQNPRHKITKRGQNVTFRCDPISEHNRLYWYRQTLGQGPEFLTYFQNEAQLEKSRLLSDRFSAERPKGSFSTLEIQRTEQGDSAMYLCASSSQAGAYEQFFGPGTRLTVL.

V and J are TRBV13 and TRBJ2-5; the match to TRBD2 covers 10 bases. Trimming took 6 bases from V and 1 from J; bases not matched to a gene: 2. Germline-derived CDR1 and CDR2 are PRHDT and FYEKMQ (reference sequence). This CDR3 is built from 14 residues. The CDR3 reads CASRSSGGQETQYF. CDR3 nucleotide sequence: TGTGCCAGCAGGTCTAGCGGGGGCCAAGAGACCCAGTACTTC. The variable domain in full, with the rest retrieved from reference TRBV13 and TRBJ2-5, is AAGVIQSPRHLIKEKRETATLKCYPIPRHDTVYWYQQGPGQDPQFLISFYEKMQSDKGSIPDRFSAQQFSDYHSELNMSSLELGDSALYFCASRSSGGQETQYFGPGTRLLVL.

The chain recombines TRBV27 with TRBJ2-2; D perhaps matches TRBD2 (5 bases). This CDR3 is built from 17 residues. CDR1 and CDR2 (germline): MNHEY, SMNVEV (reference sequence). Trimming removed 4 bases at V and 1 base at J, with 16 bases between. In DNA form, the CDR3 reads TGTGCCAGCAGTTCTCTTCGGACTGGAGGGAACACCGGGGAGCTGTTTTTT. Protein product: CASSSLRTGGNTGELFF.

J is TRBJ2-1 and V is TRBV6-1; TRBD1 is a possible D gene (5 bases). Trimming took 2 bases from V and 0 from J, leaving 11 bases between them. Germline V CDR1 and CDR2: MNHNS, SASEGT. The CDR3 is 16 residues long. CDR3 sequence: CASSEWGDHSYNEQFF. Here the CDR3 DNA reads TGTGCCAGCAGTGAATGGGGCGACCACTCCTACAATGAGCAGTTCTTC.

The V gene is TRBV29-1, the J gene TRBJ2-7; D not resolved. Deletions cut 2 bases from V and 0 bases from J, with 11 bases between. Germline CDR1 reads SQVTM; CDR2 reads ANQGSEA. This CDR3 is built from 14 residues. CDR3 DNA sequence: TGCAGCGTTGAAACCCCGGGTTCCTCCTACGAGCAGTACTTC. Protein: CSVETPGSSYEQYF.

The chain couples TRBV6-4 to TRBJ2-2; D is perhaps TRBD2 (5 bases). Germline CDR1 MRHNA, CDR2 SNTAGT. CDR3 length: 14 residues. Trimming took off 3 bases at V and 3 bases at J, with 8 bases between the two ends. The CDR3 here is CASSEDSDTGELFF. CDR3 sequence (DNA): TGTGCCAGCAGTGAAGATAGCGACACCGGGGAGCTGTTTTTT.

The chain has TRBV7-2 and TRBJ2-1; 8 bases map to TRBD2. Trimming removed 6 bases from V and 2 bases from J; junction bases left unmatched: 6. The length of the CDR3 is 15 residues. The germline V gene encodes CDR1 SGHTA and CDR2 FQGNSA. CDR3 DNA: TGTGCCAGCAGGGGAGCGGGAGCTGCCTACAATGAGCAGTTCTTC. Amino acid sequence: CASRGAGAAYNEQFF. The full variable domain, with the rest looked up from reference TRBV7-2 and TRBJ2-1, is GAGVSQSPSNKVTEKGKDVELRCDPISGHTALYWYRQSLGQGLEFLIYFQGNSAPDKSGLPSDRFSAERTGGSVSTLTIQRTQQEDSAVYLCASRGAGAAYNEQFFGPGTRLTVL.

For the CDR3, the DNA is TGTGCCAGCAGTGACAAACAGGAATTTGGAAACACCATATATTTT. Protein: CASSDKQEFGNTIYF. The chain joins TRBV2 to TRBJ1-3; a possible D gene is TRBD1 (5 bases). With 3 bases removed from V and 3 bases from J, the gap between germline ends came to 12 bases. Per germline, CDR1 SNHLY and CDR2 FYNNEI. This CDR3 spans 15 amino acids.

The rearrangement joins TRBV10-2 to TRBJ2-5, with D unresolved. V was clipped by 2 bases and J by 5 bases, with 6 bases between them. This CDR3 is 12 amino acids long. The germline gives CDR1 WSHSY, CDR2 SAAADI. This CDR3 reads CASSETRETQYF. CDR3 nucleotides: TGCGCCAGCAGTGAGACGAGGGAGACCCAGTACTTC.

This sequence joins TRBV13 and TRBJ1-5; weak D call: TRBD1 (5 bases). The CDR3 length is 16 residues. Germline CDR1 and CDR2: PRHDT and FYEKMQ (reference sequence). Deletions cut 6 bases from V and 4 bases from J, with 19 bases between. The CDR3 sequence: CASSLGGGGPNQPQHF. In DNA, the CDR3 is TGTGCCAGCAGTTTGGGGGGGGGAGGGCCTAATCAGCCCCAGCATTTT.

The rearrangement joins TRBV7-8 to TRBJ2-3; 12 positions match TRBD2. V gave up 2 bases and J gave up 1 base; unmatched junction bases: 10. The CDR3 spans 19 residues. Germline V gene data show CDR1 as SGHVS and CDR2 as FQNEAQ. CDR3 region: CASSLSLAGGRGGTDTQYF. The CDR3 DNA sequence: TGTGCCAGCAGCTTATCGCTAGCGGGAGGGCGTGGGGGCACAGATACGCAGTATTTT.

This chain links TRBV6-5 with TRBJ2-7; 10 positions match TRBD2. V shed 2 bases and J 1 base; nucleotides not matched to a gene: 5. Germline assignment: CDR1 MNHEY and CDR2 SVGAGI. The CDR3 sequence is 16 residues long. CDR3 DNA: TGTGCCAGCAGTTACACCACTAGCGGGACATCCTACGAGCAGTACTTC. Amino acids: CASSYTTSGTSYEQYF.

The chain combines TRBV6-5 with TRBJ1-5; D possibly corresponds to TRBD1 (5 bases). The length of the CDR3 is 14 residues. CDR1 and CDR2 from the germline V gene are MNHEY and SVGAGI. V was pared by 2 bases and J by 0 bases, with 5 bases between. The CDR3 DNA is TGTGCCAGCAGTTACGACAGTAGCAATCAGCCCCAGCATTTT. It codes for CASSYDSSNQPQHF.

This rearrangement joins TRBV7-8 to TRBJ1-1; 8 bases line up with TRBD1. Germline lookup yields CDR1 SGHVS and CDR2 FQNEAQ. V was clipped by 7 bases and J by 1 base; unmatched bases: 17. The CDR3 contains 18 residues. CDR3 protein: CASTLRGPGTGPNTEAFF. CDR3 bases: TGTGCCAGCACCCTAAGGGGTCCCGGGACAGGCCCGAACACTGAAGCTTTCTTT. The full variable domain, its missing parts supplied by reference TRBV7-8 and TRBJ1-1, is GAGVSQSPRYKVAKRGQDVALRCDPISGHVSLFWYQQALGQGPEFLTYFQNEAQLDKSGLPSDRFFAERPEGSVSTLKIQRTQQEDSAVYLCASTLRGPGTGPNTEAFFGQGTRLTVV.

The chain has TRBV7-9 and TRBJ2-7, with 8 bases identical to TRBD1. Trimming cost V 5 bases and J 5 bases; bases outside gene matches: 11. This CDR3 contains 15 residues. Germline assignment: CDR1 SEHNR and CDR2 FQNEAQ (reference sequence). CDR3 sequence: CASSPDSGQGNEQYF. CDR3 in DNA: TGTGCCAGCAGCCCCGATTCAGGACAGGGCAACGAGCAGTACTTC.

This clone occurred a few times. This chain joins TRBV7-9 and TRBJ1-1; a possible D gene is TRBD1 (5 bases). Germline CDR1 SEHNR, CDR2 FQNEAQ (reference sequence). The CDR3 has 12 residues. V was shortened by 3 bases and J by 6 bases, with 8 bases between the two germline ends. In DNA form, the CDR3 reads TGTGCCAGCAGCTTTATGGGGCCTGAAGCTTTCTTT. Translation gives CASSFMGPEAFF. Variable domain in full (rest from reference TRBV7-9 and TRBJ1-1): DTGVSQNPRHKITKRGQNVTFRCDPISEHNRLYWYRQTLGQGPEFLTYFQNEAQLEKSRLLSDRFSAERPKGSFSTLEIQRTEQGDSAMYLCASSFMGPEAFFGQGTRLTVV.

The chain recombines TRBV2 with TRBJ1-6, with D possibly TRBD1 on 5 matching bases. Deletions cut 7 bases from V and 6 bases from J, with 10 bases between. The CDR3 has 13 residues. CDR1 and CDR2 from the germline V gene are SNHLY and FYNNEI. The CDR3 here is CASNTDSNSPLHF. The CDR3 nucleotides are TGTGCCAGCAATACCGACAGTAATTCACCCCTCCACTTT.

The rearrangement joins TRBV19 to TRBJ2-1; weak D call: TRBD2 (5 bases). CDR3 length equals 15 residues. Trimming shortened V by 5 bases and J by 0 bases, and 11 bases separated the two germline ends. Germline V gene sequence: CDR1 LNHDA, CDR2 SQIVND (reference sequence). This CDR3 reads CASSPDYSSYNEQFF. The CDR3 DNA follows: TGTGCCAGTAGTCCTGACTATAGCTCCTACAATGAGCAGTTCTTC.

The gene calls are TRBV11-2 and TRBJ2-7; the match to TRBD1 covers 7 bases. CDR1 and CDR2 (germline): SGHAT, FQNNGV. This CDR3 comprises 15 residues. Trimming cost V 4 bases and J 4 bases; bases outside gene matches: 10. DNA for the CDR3: TGTGCCAGCAGCTCGACTCCGGGACAGAGATACGAGCAGTACTTC. Its translation is CASSSTPGQRYEQYF.

This clone was detected ten times or more. This chain uses TRBV7-9 with TRBJ2-1, with TRBD2 matching over 8 bases. Germline values: CDR1 SEHNR, CDR2 FQNEAQ (reference sequence). The CDR3 totals 14 residues. J gave up 0 bases and V 5 bases, and 0 bases lay outside the gene matches. CDR3 region: CASSSGSSYNEQFF. CDR3 in DNA: TGTGCCAGCAGCAGCGGGAGCTCCTACAATGAGCAGTTCTTC.

J is TRBJ1-5 and V is TRBV9; 9 positions match TRBD1. Losses at the gene ends were 4 bases for V and 0 bases for J; bases not matched to a gene: 11. There are 18 residues in the CDR3. Per the germline V gene, CDR1 is SGDLS and CDR2 is YYNGEE. CDR3 protein: CASSTRDRAASSNQPQHF. DNA of the CDR3: TGTGCCAGCAGCACTCGGGACAGGGCGGCTAGTAGCAATCAGCCCCAGCATTTT.

The rearrangement uses TRBV4-1 and TRBJ2-7; no clear D. The length of the CDR3 is 12 residues. Germline V gives CDR1 MGHRA, CDR2 YSYEKL. V was trimmed by 1 base and J by 7 bases, leaving 8 bases between them. Written as DNA, the CDR3 is TGCGCCAGCAGCCAAGGCGCCGGGGAGCAGTACTTC. Translated: CASSQGAGEQYF.

This clone was found a few times. The J gene is TRBJ2-3, the V gene TRBV27, with 7 bases fitting TRBD1. This CDR3 has 15 amino acids. Germline CDR1 is MNHEY and CDR2 is SMNVEV (reference sequence). The ends lost 0 bases at V and 0 bases at J; junction bases unmatched: 0. The CDR3 nucleotides are TGTGCCAGCAGTTTATCGGACAGGAGCACAGATACGCAGTATTTT. Its protein is CASSLSDRSTDTQYF.

The V and J genes are TRBV27 and TRBJ2-7; 10 positions match TRBD2. Germline CDR1 is MNHEY and CDR2 is SMNVEV (reference sequence). The V segment lost 6 bases and the J segment 6 bases; nucleotides outside the gene matches: 8. There are 14 residues in the CDR3. CDR3 in DNA: TGTGCCAGCAGGCCTAGCGGGAGAAATCGCGAGCAGTACTTC. Protein: CASRPSGRNREQYF.

The chain couples TRBV19 to TRBJ2-7; 7 nucleotides match TRBD1. CDR3 size: 15 residues. J was trimmed by 4 bases and V by 3 bases; bases with no gene match: 9. The germline CDR1 and CDR2 sequences are LNHDA and SQIVND (reference sequence). DNA of the CDR3: TGTGCCAGTAGTATTACTGGACAGGAAATTTACGAGCAGTACTTC. Its translation: CASSITGQEIYEQYF.

The J gene is TRBJ1-3, the V gene TRBV7-2; D call uncertain. CDR3 length equals 19 residues. The germline V and J ends were trimmed by 1 base and 1 base, with 20 bases remaining between them. In germline, CDR1 is SGHTA, CDR2 FQGNSA. In DNA, the CDR3 is TGTGCCAGCAGCTTAGTCTGGCGCAGCGCCGTACCATCTGGAAACACCATATATTTT. Protein: CASSLVWRSAVPSGNTIYF.

V gene TRBV5-6 combines with J gene TRBJ1-2; 8 bases align to TRBD1. Looked up from germline, CDR1 is SGHDT and CDR2 is YYEEEE. This CDR3 region has 13 residues. Unmatched junction bases numbered 6, after V lost 3 bases and J lost 8 bases. CDR3 amino acids: CASSSQGGAGYTF. CDR3 nucleotide sequence: TGTGCCAGCAGCTCACAGGGGGGAGCGGGCTACACCTTC.

V gene TRBV6-4 combines with J gene TRBJ1-6; D is uncertain. This CDR3 contains 14 residues. The V end lost 2 bases, the J end lost 5 bases, and 7 bases lay between the germline ends. Germline assignment: CDR1 MRHNA and CDR2 SNTAGT. CDR3 DNA: TGTGCCAGCAGTGACGGGCAGAATAATTCACCCCTCCACTTT. Residues: CASSDGQNNSPLHF.

In nucleotides, the CDR3 is TGTGCCAGCAGCTTCAGGGGTGGCGTCGCCGGGGAGCTGTTTTTT. This gives the protein CASSFRGGVAGELFF. V usage is TRBV5-4 and J usage is TRBJ2-2; maybe TRBD1 (6 bases). Trimming stripped 2 bases from V and 6 bases from J, with 14 bases between. The CDR3 runs 15 residues. Germline CDR1 SGHNT, CDR2 YYREEE (reference sequence). The whole variable domain, remainder taken from reference TRBV5-4 and TRBJ2-2, is ETGVTQSPTHLIKTRGQQVTLRCSSQSGHNTVSWYQQALGQGPQFIFQYYREEENGRGNFPPRFSGLQFPNYSSELNVNALELDDSALYLCASSFRGGVAGELFFGEGSRLTVL.

A single count supports this clone. The J gene is TRBJ2-1, the V gene TRBV27; D is possibly TRBD2 (6 bases). The CDR3 has 14 amino acids. Looked up from germline, CDR1 is MNHEY and CDR2 is SMNVEV (reference sequence). V gave up 5 bases and J gave up 4 bases, with 12 bases separating them. CDR3 coding DNA: TGTGCCAGCAGTCCCGGACTACCGTACAATGAGCAGTTCTTC. Amino acids: CASSPGLPYNEQFF.

The rearrangement joins TRBV2 to TRBJ2-1, with 7 nucleotides matching TRBD2. The V and J ends lost 6 bases and 10 bases, in that order; junction bases with no gene match: 3. Per the germline V gene, CDR1 is SNHLY and CDR2 is FYNNEI. CDR3 length equals 11 residues. The CDR3 region has the DNA TGTGCCAGCAGCGCTAGCGGCGAGCAGTTCTTC. Its protein product is CASSASGEQFF.